The present entry profiles one T cell receptor (beta chain) with its context. Random-hexamer reverse transcription was applied to roughly 0.5 to 1 ug RNA. An immunoSEQ multiplex PCR amplified TCR beta CDR3 over 54 Vbeta and 13 Jbeta. TCRdb reprocessed the immunoSEQ multiplex PCR reads with MiXCR, giving one entry per CDR3 protein. The repertoire includes 150,000 to 200,000 distinct CDR3 sequences, 94% of them detected once, and 0.085% to 0.095% sits in the top ten. Per the germline V gene, CDR1 is GTSNPN and CDR2 is SVGIG (reference sequence). The CDR3 totals 14 residues. V shed 5 bases, J shed 0 bases, and the junction held 6 bases outside the gene matches. This sample is part of a study of CD8 T cells in Susac syndrome.

This chain joins TRBV30 and TRBJ2-7, with 8 bases that match TRBD2. Material for sequencing was CD4+ T cells from PBMCs. The source is a human donor with multiple sclerosis. CDR3: CAWGSGGSSYEQYF. DNA for the CDR3: TGTGCCTGGGGAAGCGGGGGAAGCTCCTACGAGCAGTACTTC.